The entry that follows covers one T cell receptor (beta chain) sequence. Its antigen is still unknown. The TCR beta cDNA came from 5'RACE template switching with UMIs. Reprocessing the 5' RACE reads, TCRdb reports a single entry for every CDR3 protein and omits DNA. The repertoire table contains fewer than 25,000 distinct CDR3 sequences. The source of the sample is a study of T cells expressing NK-cell markers. Whole-study context: Sorted CD3+CD56-NKG2C+, CD3+CD56+NKG2C+ and CD3+CD56+NKG2C- T cells supplied the TCR beta repertoires. Eight donors were sequenced, of whom seven were HCMV-seropositive, while the remaining one was HCMV-seronegative.

Study-level findings and limits: In 5 or 6 donors, dominant CD3+CD56+NKG2C+ clonotypes ranked among the top 10 CD8+ clonotypes.

CDR1 SGHDN and CDR2 FVKESK come from the germline V gene. The CDR3 consists of 15 residues. The source material was blood T cells: a sorted CD56 or NKG2C T cell subset, CD4+ or CD8+ T cells, or bulk PBMC T cells (not recorded which). This chain joins TRBV14 and TRBJ2-7; the TCRdb D gene call, TRBD1, has no DNA to confirm it. This receptor was obtained from a man between 18 and 69 years old in good health. CDR3 loop: CASSQLGGGTREQYF.